Listed below are T cell receptor beta chains from one sample, sequenced in a study of breast tumors, draining lymph nodes, adjacent tissues. TCRdb recomputed calls from the multiplex PCR reads with MiXCR, one row per CDR3 protein. The sample has 150,000 to 200,000 distinct CDR3 sequences; about 33% are singletons. The sequencing sample was made of axillary lymph node tissue. These receptors originate from a female donor with breast cancer. Some clones in this sample may be carry-over from other donors' samples. Both conserved end residues are part of each CDR3.

j_gene: TRBJ2-2
v_gene: TRBV12-5
CDR3aa: CASGFSTGELFF

j_gene: TRBJ2-5
v_gene: TRBV19
CDR3aa: CASSIEGLAGSEETQSF

j_gene: TRBJ2-7
v_gene: TRBV20-1
CDR3aa: CSARAPRPNSEQYF

j_gene: TRBJ2-7
v_gene: TRBV10-3
CDR3aa: CAIRPLGGAYEQYF

j_gene: TRBJ2-2
v_gene: TRBV7-6
CDR3aa: CASSPGPRTGNTGELFF

j_gene: TRBJ1-2
v_gene: TRBV6-6
CDR3aa: CASSHGEGLGYTF

j_gene: TRBJ2-1
v_gene: TRBV15
CDR3aa: CATSRDGLASGDNEQFF

j_gene: TRBJ1-4
v_gene: TRBV3-1
CDR3aa: CASSQETRFPQKATNEKLFF

j_gene: TRBJ2-3
v_gene: TRBV20-1
CDR3aa: CSAKSGAYTDTQYF

j_gene: TRBJ2-7
v_gene: TRBV20-1
CDR3aa: CSATDRGSYEQYF

j_gene: TRBJ2-2
v_gene: TRBV19
CDR3aa: CASSRVGGTGELFF

j_gene: TRBJ2-7
v_gene: TRBV7-6
CDR3aa: CASSLESSGQGLSYEQYF

j_gene: TRBJ2-5
v_gene: TRBV2
CDR3aa: CASSEAQGRGQVTQYF

j_gene: TRBJ1-1
v_gene: TRBV15
CDR3aa: CATSRGGAGRGNTEAFF

j_gene: TRBJ1-6
v_gene: TRBV20-1
CDR3aa: CSASRGYNSPLHF

j_gene: TRBJ1-5
v_gene: TRBV15
CDR3aa: CATSFDRGAQPQHF

j_gene: TRBJ2-1
v_gene: TRBV19
CDR3aa: CASTPGSGGKVNGSYNEQFF

j_gene: TRBJ2-7
v_gene: TRBV5-4
CDR3aa: CASSVTGTGNEQYF

j_gene: TRBJ1-6
v_gene: TRBV10-3
CDR3aa: CAARDRGTGSPLHF

j_gene: TRBJ2-7
v_gene: TRBV28
CDR3aa: CASNPRAGDSYF

j_gene: TRBJ1-3
v_gene: TRBV7-2
CDR3aa: CASSSPPGTGAGNTIYF

j_gene: TRBJ1-5
v_gene: TRBV10-2
CDR3aa: CASSESAQPQHF

j_gene: TRBJ2-3
v_gene: TRBV20-1
CDR3aa: CSASSAGTLLRDTQYF

j_gene: TRBJ2-2
v_gene: TRBV12-3/TRBV12-4
CDR3aa: CASSPDRGLTGELFF

j_gene: TRBJ1-2
v_gene: TRBV7-9
CDR3aa: CASSLALTYGYTF

j_gene: TRBJ2-1
v_gene: TRBV25-1
CDR3aa: CASSRTSGNNEQFF

j_gene: TRBJ2-2
v_gene: TRBV3-1
CDR3aa: CASSPISGTGELFF

j_gene: TRBJ2-2
v_gene: TRBV19
CDR3aa: CASEEEGTSNTGELFF

j_gene: TRBJ2-2
v_gene: TRBV19
CDR3aa: CASSIVGDTGELFF

j_gene: TRBJ2-5
v_gene: TRBV4-3
CDR3aa: CASSQERPLETQYF

j_gene: TRBJ2-5
v_gene: TRBV11-2
CDR3aa: CASSSEGLAGGFGETQYF

j_gene: TRBJ1-6
v_gene: TRBV12-3/TRBV12-4
CDR3aa: CASSFRTGENSPLHF

j_gene: TRBJ1-6
v_gene: TRBV28
CDR3aa: CASSLGQLYNSPLHF

j_gene: TRBJ2-7
v_gene: TRBV2
CDR3aa: CASSQSTGGLSYEQYF

j_gene: TRBJ2-1
v_gene: TRBV20-1
CDR3aa: CSARDILAGAPYNEQFF

j_gene: TRBJ2-3
v_gene: TRBV6-5
CDR3aa: CASTNGGSGNTDTQYF

j_gene: TRBJ1-1
v_gene: TRBV7-2
CDR3aa: CASSLQQTNTEAFF

j_gene: TRBJ2-6
v_gene: TRBV10-2
CDR3aa: CASSVYGANVLTF

j_gene: TRBJ2-1
v_gene: TRBV5-8
CDR3aa: CASSLALAGGNEQFF

j_gene: TRBJ1-2
v_gene: TRBV13
CDR3aa: CASSPSGDGYTF

j_gene: TRBJ2-7
v_gene: TRBV25-1
CDR3aa: CASSEVLAGTRYF

j_gene: TRBJ2-2
v_gene: TRBV6-1
CDR3aa: CASTQRMGSNTGELFF

j_gene: TRBJ1-6
v_gene: TRBV7-9
CDR3aa: CASSPGPIGYSYNSPLHF

j_gene: TRBJ2-4
v_gene: TRBV7-2
CDR3aa: CASSLGTHGSDIQYF

j_gene: TRBJ2-3
v_gene: TRBV7-7
CDR3aa: CASSQWTSGSTDTQYF

j_gene: TRBJ2-1
v_gene: TRBV7-6
CDR3aa: CASSLDGGSYNEQFF

j_gene: TRBJ2-7
v_gene: TRBV7-9
CDR3aa: CASSPGLADYEQYF

j_gene: TRBJ2-3
v_gene: TRBV4-2
CDR3aa: CASSHGDRGVDTQYF

j_gene: TRBJ2-5
v_gene: TRBV11-3
CDR3aa: CASSLDPGRETQYF

j_gene: TRBJ2-1
v_gene: TRBV5-8
CDR3aa: CASSLDGGTNFNEQFF

j_gene: TRBJ2-5
v_gene: TRBV25-1
CDR3aa: CASGLGSLETQYF

j_gene: TRBJ2-1
v_gene: TRBV7-9
CDR3aa: CASSLSLGEKFF

j_gene: TRBJ1-1
v_gene: TRBV12-3/TRBV12-4
CDR3aa: CASRPRTDLNTEAFF

j_gene: TRBJ2-7
v_gene: TRBV11-2
CDR3aa: CASSFFASNYEQYF

j_gene: TRBJ2-5
v_gene: TRBV6-6
CDR3aa: CASSAREDRAYQETQYF